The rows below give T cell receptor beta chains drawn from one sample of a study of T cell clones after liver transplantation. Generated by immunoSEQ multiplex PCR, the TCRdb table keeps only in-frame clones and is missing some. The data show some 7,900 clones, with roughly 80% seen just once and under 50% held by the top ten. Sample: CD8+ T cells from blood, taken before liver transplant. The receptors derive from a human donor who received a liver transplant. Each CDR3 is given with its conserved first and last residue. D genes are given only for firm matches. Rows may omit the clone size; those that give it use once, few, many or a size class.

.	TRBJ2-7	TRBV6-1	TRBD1	TGTGCCAGCAGTGAAGGGGAGACAGGGGTCTACGAGCAGTACTTC	CASSEGETGVYEQYF
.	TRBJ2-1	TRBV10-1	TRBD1	TGCGCCAGCAGTGGTCCAGGGGGCACTAAGGAAGGGAACTACAATGAGCAGTTCTTC	CASSGPGGTKEGNYNEQFF
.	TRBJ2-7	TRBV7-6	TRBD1	TGTGCCAGCAGCTTGGCGGGACAGGGGATGAACGAGCAGTACTTC	CASSLAGQGMNEQYF
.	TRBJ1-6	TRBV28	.	TGTGCCAGCAGTACTTCCCGGGACATCGTATTATCGAATTCACCCCTCCACTTT	CASSTSRDIVLSNSPLHF
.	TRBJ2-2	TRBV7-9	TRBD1	TGTGCCAGCAGCTTAGCGTGGACAGGGAAGAACACCGGGGAGCTGTTTTTT	CASSLAWTGKNTGELFF
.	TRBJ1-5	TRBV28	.	TGTGCCAGCACCCTGGACGGGGAGAATCAGCCCCAGCATTTT	CASTLDGENQPQHF
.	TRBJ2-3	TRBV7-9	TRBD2	TGTGCCAGCAGCTTCTCGAGCGGGGGGGCAGTCACAGATACGCAGTATTTT	CASSFSSGGAVTDTQYF
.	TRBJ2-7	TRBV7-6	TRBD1	TGTGCCAGCAGCACTACCACAGGGGGCGAGCAGTACTTC	CASSTTTGGEQYF
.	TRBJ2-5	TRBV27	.	TGTGCCAGCAGTTCGATGGGACTCCAAGAGACCCAGTACTTC	CASSSMGLQETQYF
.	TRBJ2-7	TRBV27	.	TGTGCCAGCCGAGCGGGCTCCCCCTACGAGCAGTACTTC	CASRAGSPYEQYF
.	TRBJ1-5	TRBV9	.	TGTGCCAGCAGCGTAGATACAGATAGCAATCAGCCCCAGCATTTT	CASSVDTDSNQPQHF
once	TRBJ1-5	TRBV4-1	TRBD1	TGCGCCAGCAGCCAAGGGGGACAGGACAATCAGCCCCAGCATTTT	CASSQGGQDNQPQHF
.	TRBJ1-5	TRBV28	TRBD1	TGTGCCAGCAGGGGACAGGGGTTCAATCAGCCCCAGCATTTT	CASRGQGFNQPQHF
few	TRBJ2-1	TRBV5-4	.	TGTGCCAGCAGCTTACAAGGGGATGAGCAGTTCTTC	CASSLQGDEQFF
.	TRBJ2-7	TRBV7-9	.	TGTGCCAGCAGCTTAGTACCGAAGCCAGCGACCTTC	CASSLVPKPATF
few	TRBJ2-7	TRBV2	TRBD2	TGTGCCAGCAGTGGGACTAGCCGCCTCGCGGAGCAGTACTTC	CASSGTSRLAEQYF
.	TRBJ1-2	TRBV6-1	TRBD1	TGTGCCAGCAGTTCCGACAGGGAAAGTAACTATGGCTACACCTTC	CASSSDRESNYGYTF
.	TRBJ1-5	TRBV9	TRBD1	TGTGCCAGCAGCGCCGGGGCAGGGGGGAGCAATCAGCCCCAGCATTTT	CASSAGAGGSNQPQHF
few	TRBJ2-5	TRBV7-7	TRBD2	TGTGCTAGCAGCTTAGCGCTTCGACTAGCGGGGGCACGGGAAGAGACCCAGTACTTC	CASSLALRLAGAREETQYF
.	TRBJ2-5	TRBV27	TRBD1	TGTGCCAGCAGCCGGGACAGGGTGCTTGAGACCCAGTACTTC	CASSRDRVLETQYF
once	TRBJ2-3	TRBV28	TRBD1	TGTGCCAGCAGTGACAGGGAGACGCAGTATTTT	CASSDRETQYF
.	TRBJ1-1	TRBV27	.	TGTGCCAGCAGGCGGGGGAACACTGAAGCTTTCTTT	CASRRGNTEAFF
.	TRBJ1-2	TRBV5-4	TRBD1	TGTGCCAGCAGCCAAGATCCTGGACAGGGGGCCGGGGATGGCTACACCTTC	CASSQDPGQGAGDGYTF
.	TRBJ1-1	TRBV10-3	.	TGTTCCTCTAATGAAGGCGGCCACACTGAAGCTTTCTTT	CSSNEGGHTEAFF
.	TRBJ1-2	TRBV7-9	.	TGTGCCAGCAGCTTATGGGCTCAGGAGAGGGACTATGGCTACACCTTC	CASSLWAQERDYGYTF
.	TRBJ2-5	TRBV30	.	TGTGCCTGGAGTGTGTTTTCTAGCCAAGAGACCCAGTACTTC	CAWSVFSSQETQYF
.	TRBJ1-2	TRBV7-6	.	TGTGCCAGCAGCTTAGAGAAGCTGGGGGCGAACTATGGCTACACCTTC	CASSLEKLGANYGYTF
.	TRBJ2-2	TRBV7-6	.	TGTGCCAGCAGCTTAGGGACAAACACCGGGGAGCTGTTTTTT	CASSLGTNTGELFF
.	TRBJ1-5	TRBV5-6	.	TGTGCCAGCAGCTTGAGGGGCGAACAGCCCCAGCATTTT	CASSLRGEQPQHF
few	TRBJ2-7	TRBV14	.	TGTGCCAGCAGCCCAGGGTCCGAGCAGTACTTC	CASSPGSEQYF
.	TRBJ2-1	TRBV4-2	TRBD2	TGTGCCAGCAGCCAAGCGGCGGGGGGGCCTCTAAATGAGCAGTTCTTC	CASSQAAGGPLNEQFF
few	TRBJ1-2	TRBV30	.	TGTGCCTGGAGTGTACTAGTAGGTGGCTACACCTTC	CAWSVLVGGYTF
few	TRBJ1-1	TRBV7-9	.	TGTGCCAGCAGGCGGTTGGAGAACACTGAAGCTTTCTTT	CASRRLENTEAFF
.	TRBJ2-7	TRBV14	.	TGTGCCAGCAGCCACTATGAACCCTACGAGCAGTACTTC	CASSHYEPYEQYF
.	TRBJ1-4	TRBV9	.	TGTGCCAGCAGCGTAACCGGGGGGAATGAAAAACTGTTTTTT	CASSVTGGNEKLFF
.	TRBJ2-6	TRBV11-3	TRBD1	TGTGCCAGCAGCTCGGACAGGGCGGGGGGGGCCAACGTCCTGACTTTC	CASSSDRAGGANVLTF
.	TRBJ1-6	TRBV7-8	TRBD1	TGTGCCAGCAGCTTAGGGAGGACAGGAAGCTCCTATAATTCACCCCTCCACTTT	CASSLGRTGSSYNSPLHF
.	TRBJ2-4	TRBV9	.	TGTGCCAGCAGCGGAGGGGGACGGTCCGCCTCAAACATTCAGTACTTC	CASSGGGRSASNIQYF
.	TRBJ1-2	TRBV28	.	TGTGCCAGCATTATTCGGGGGACCACCCGTGGCTACACCTTC	CASIIRGTTRGYTF
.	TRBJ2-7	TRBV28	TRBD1	TGTGCCAGCAGCGACAGGGTAGACGAGCAGTACTTC	CASSDRVDEQYF
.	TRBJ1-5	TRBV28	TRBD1	TGTGCCAGCAGTTCCCGGTCCGGACAGGGGGATCAGCCCCAGCATTTT	CASSSRSGQGDQPQHF
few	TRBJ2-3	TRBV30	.	TGTGCCTGGAGTGACAGGACTAGGGGGACAGATACGCAGTATTTT	CAWSDRTRGTDTQYF
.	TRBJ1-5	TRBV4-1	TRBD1	TGCGCCAGCAGCCAAGAGGACAGGGTGGTCCAGCCCCAGCATTTT	CASSQEDRVVQPQHF
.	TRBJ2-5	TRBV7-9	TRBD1	TGTGCCAGCAGCTTACCTACGGGACAGGGTTACCAAGAGACCCAGTACTTC	CASSLPTGQGYQETQYF
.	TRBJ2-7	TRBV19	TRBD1	TGTGCCAGTAGTATAGTCGACAGGGGCTACGAGCAGTACTTC	CASSIVDRGYEQYF
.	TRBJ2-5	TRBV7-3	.	TGTGCCAGCAGCTTACGGAGTGATGAGACCCAGTACTTC	CASSLRSDETQYF
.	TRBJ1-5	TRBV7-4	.	TGTGCCAGCAGCTCAACCGACTGTTATAGCAATCAGCCCCAGCATTTT	CASSSTDCYSNQPQHF
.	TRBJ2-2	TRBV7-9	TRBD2	TGTGCCAGCAGCCCCGTTGGGGGGGTCATCAACACCGGGGAGCTGTTTTTT	CASSPVGGVINTGELFF
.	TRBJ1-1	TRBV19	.	TGTGCCAGTAGTCAGGGACTTGAAGCTTTCTTT	CASSQGLEAFF
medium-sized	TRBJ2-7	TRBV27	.	TGTGCCAGCAGTTTGACAGGGAGGCACGAGCAGTACTTC	CASSLTGRHEQYF
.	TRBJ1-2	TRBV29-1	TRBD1	TGCAGCGTTGAAGATCTCGGCCAGGGGGCCTATGGCTACACCTTC	CSVEDLGQGAYGYTF
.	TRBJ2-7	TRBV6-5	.	TGTGCCAGCAGTTACGGGGCGGATTCTTGGGAGCAGTACTTC	CASSYGADSWEQYF
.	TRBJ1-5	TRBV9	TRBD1	TGTGCCAGCAGCGCCTCCGGGACAGTCAATCAGCCCCAGCATTTT	CASSASGTVNQPQHF
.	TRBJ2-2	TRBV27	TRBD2	TGTGCCAGCAGTTTCGGGGGGATTACCGGGGAGCTGTTTTTT	CASSFGGITGELFF
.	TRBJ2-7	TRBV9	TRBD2	TGTGCCAGCAGCGTAGCTCGGGAGGTTGTCTACGAGCAGTACTTC	CASSVAREVVYEQYF
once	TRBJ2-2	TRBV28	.	TGTGCCAGCAGTTTAGCTGAGCCCGGGGAGCTGTTTTTT	CASSLAEPGELFF
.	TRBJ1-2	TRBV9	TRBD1	TGTGCCAGCAGCGCCTGGACAGGGGGCTATGGCTACACCTTC	CASSAWTGGYGYTF